This T cell receptor (beta chain) was captured by sequencing in a study of blood T cell repertoires in COVID-19. Overall study: Whether acute or convalescent, the COVID-19 samples came from the United States, Italy and Spain.

Authors' data handling: It was from reference gene primer amplification that nucleated cell counts were estimated. Generated by immunoSEQ multiplex PCR, the TCRdb table keeps only in-frame clones and is missing some. From that table come the V and J calls and clone size; the DNA was used to work out D and trimming. Of 150,000 to 200,000 clones listed, 70% to 90% were seen once; the top ten hold 10% to 11%. The CDR3 length is 17 residues. Looked up from germline, CDR1 is KGHSH and CDR2 is LQKENI. V was clipped by 3 bases and J by 1 base; unmatched bases: 6. The clonotype originates from a human donor with active or convalescent COVID-19. The donor label of this sample is uncertain. Sequencing was done on a sample of peripheral blood. V and J are TRBV18 and TRBJ2-1, with TRBD2 matching over 10 bases. The CDR3 loop is CASSPPSGGASYNEQFF. The CDR3 DNA is TGTGCCAGCTCACCTCCGAGCGGGGGGGCATCCTACAATGAGCAGTTCTTC.